The T cell receptor (beta chain) described here comes from a study of T cell responses to AZD1222 COVID-19 vaccine. Trimming left V 6 bases short and J 0 bases short, with 9 bases between. The CDR3 contains 13 residues. The germline CDR1 and CDR2 sequences are MNHEY and SVGAGI. Produced via immunoSEQ multiplex PCR; TCRdb's table is partial and in-frame only. The data contain 150,000 to 170,000 clones, about 87% of them singletons. The sequence was obtained from an adult in good health. This chain joins TRBV6-5 and TRBJ2-7; perhaps TRBD1 as D (6 bases). The specimen was peripheral blood, collected on day 0 of AZD1222 vaccination. The CDR3 protein is CASRRDNSYEQYF. The CDR3 DNA is TGTGCCAGCAGACGGGACAACTCCTACGAGCAGTACTTC.